What follows is one T cell receptor (beta chain) and its context. This entry comes from a study of cytomegalovirus exposure and HLA in healthy donors. Primers for the PCR totalled 60 Vbeta and 13 Jbeta. Assay: immunoSEQ multiplex PCR; the TCRdb copy retains only in-frame clones and omits some. The data hold 150,000 to 200,000 clones, with roughly 81% observed a single time. CDR1 and CDR2 (germline): LNHDA, SQIVND (reference sequence). Trimming removed 2 bases at V and 2 bases at J, with 10 bases between. This CDR3 has 14 amino acids. This sequence originates from a man aged 18-30 years in good health and CMV-seropositive. Sequenced: PBMCs. The rearrangement links TRBV19 to TRBJ2-7; D unresolved. CDR3 residues: CASSITAAAYEQYF. Here the CDR3 DNA reads TGTGCCAGTAGTATAACGGCCGCGGCCTACGAGCAGTACTTC.